This T cell receptor beta chain was sequenced during a study of regulatory T cells in long-lasting Graves disease. Arm-PCR with iRepertoire HTBI primers amplified the CDR3 regions for these TCR beta libraries. In the source study's methods: Segment identification across samples yielded 62 TRBV and about 13 TRBJ segments. Each CDR3 protein is one row after TCRdb ran MiXCR on the multiplex PCR reads. V and J calls and clone size were set by TCRdb, not the authors. The profile shows 200,000 to 250,000 distinct CDR3 sequences, 20% to 25% of them singletons. Time point noted: newly diagnosed GD, antithyroid drugs for less than 3 months. RNA from PBMCs was the source of the TCR library. This clonotype was seen many times. Its antigen is undetermined. Study-wide findings and caveats: TRBV28 was favored in persistent disease, as were TRBJ1-2 and TRBJ2-5. More public clonotypes were shared by persistent patients (approximately 3,000) than by new patients (roughly 910).

V lost 5 bases and J 5 bases, leaving 18 bases between the germline ends. Germline-derived CDR1 and CDR2 are SGHTA and FQGTGA. The CDR3 is 15 amino acids. This TCR was recovered from a female donor with Graves disease. The chain employs TRBV7-3 and TRBJ1-1, with a weak D call TRBD1 (5 bases). The input for sequencing was peripheral blood mononuclear cells (PBMCs), taken at new diagnosis, from a patient treated with antithyroid drugs. The CDR3 sequence is CASSGHGAGMTEAFF. DNA of the CDR3: TGTGCCAGCAGCGGCCACGGGGCCGGAATGACTGAAGCTTTCTTT.